The 9 T cell receptor beta chains given below trace back to one sample, sequenced in a study of regulatory T cells in long-lasting Graves disease. Specified time point: newly diagnosed GD, antithyroid drugs for less than 3 months. Extracted PBMC RNA gave rise to the TCR library. Building the TCR beta libraries relied on iRepertoire HTBI primers, and CDR3 regions underwent Arm-PCR. Each CDR3 protein is one row after TCRdb ran MiXCR on the multiplex PCR reads. Among about 610,000 distinct CDR3 sequences, about 16% were seen once, and the ten largest hold about 11%. The sample was also linked to a second study, of T cells in Graves' hyperthyroidism and ophthalmopathy.

The specimen comprised peripheral blood mononuclear cells (PBMCs), sampled at new diagnosis, from a patient treated with antithyroid drugs. All receptors derive from a man between 18 and 35 years old with Graves disease.

The rearrangement uses TRBV7-2 and TRBJ2-7; 7 bases line up with TRBD1. From germline, CDR1 is SGHTA and CDR2 FQGNSA. There are 16 residues in the CDR3. V lost 6 bases to trimming and J lost 2 bases; unmatched junction nucleotides: 13. The CDR3 region has the DNA TGTGCCAGCAGTCTATCCAGGGGGATAGGAGCCTACGAGCAGTACTTC. Protein sequence: CASSLSRGIGAYEQYF.

The V call is TRBV6-1, the J call TRBJ1-1; TRBD1 matches 7 bases. The junction had 3 bases not matched to a gene; V was cut back by 5 bases and J by 0 bases. Germline V CDR1 and CDR2: MNHNS, SASEGT. CDR3 length: 14 residues. The CDR3, as DNA: TGTGCCAGCAGTCAGGACAGGATGAACACTGAAGCTTTCTTT. Its translation: CASSQDRMNTEAFF.

This clonotype was seen ten or more times. CDR3 DNA: TGTGCCAGCAGTAAGGGGAGTCTTCTGAACAATGAGCAGTTCTTC. It encodes CASSKGSLLNNEQFF. This chain joins TRBV12-3 or TRBV12-4 and TRBJ2-1; possibly TRBD1 or TRBD2 for D (5 bases each). The CDR3 spans 15 residues. Trimming shortened V by 5 bases and J by 5 bases, and 16 bases separated the two germline ends.

This sequence joins TRBV6-5 and TRBJ2-6; weak D call: TRBD2 (5 bases). The germline V and J ends were trimmed by 3 bases and 3 bases, with 18 bases remaining between them. Germline V gene lookup returns CDR1 MNHEY and CDR2 SVGAGI. The CDR3 is made up of 18 amino acids. This CDR3 is CASSYSAGNLYGANVLTF. For the CDR3, the DNA is TGTGCCAGCAGTTATTCCGCGGGCAATCTTTATGGGGCCAACGTCCTGACTTTC.

There are a few counts of this clonotype. The chain couples TRBV20-1 to TRBJ2-3; no definite D call. In germline, CDR1 is DFQATT, CDR2 SNEGSKA (reference sequence). V was cut by 4 bases and J by 3 bases, with 8 bases left in between. This CDR3 is built from 12 residues. This chain's CDR3 is CSATDVTDTQYF. CDR3 bases: TGCAGTGCTACAGATGTGACAGATACGCAGTATTTT.

The sample holds a few counts of this clonotype. One end of the junction does not line up with germline, which may come from a read error. The chain is built from TRBV7-9 and TRBJ2-4; 7 bases are shared with TRBD1. CDR1 is SEHNR, CDR2 FQNEAQ, per germline (reference sequence). The CDR3 is 16 residues long. The CDR3 nucleotides are TGTGCCAGCAGTTTAGGAGTCGGGACAGCGAAAAACATTCAGTACTTC. Translation: CASSLGVGTAKNIQYF.

As for this clonotype: A far larger clone is just one base off, so this is likely a read error. The chain uses TRBV7-6 and TRBJ2-2; TRBD1 might be the D (5 bases). V lost 5 bases and J lost 0, with 13 bases in between. Germline V gene data show CDR1 as SGHVS and CDR2 as FNYEAQ. The CDR3 consists of 16 residues. Written as DNA, the CDR3 is TGTGCCAGCAGCCCTTGGGGCAGCGCGAACACCGGGGAGCTGTTTTTT. The encoded protein is CASSPWGSANTGELFF.

The J gene is TRBJ2-3, the V gene TRBV3-1; 10 bases agree with TRBD2. J gave up 3 bases and V 3 bases, and 12 bases lay outside the gene matches. The CDR3 is made up of 18 amino acids. Germline V lookup: CDR1 LGHDT, CDR2 YNNKEL (reference sequence). The CDR3: CASSHSRSASGSTDTQYF. In nucleotides, the CDR3 is TGTGCCAGCAGCCATTCCCGATCCGCTAGCGGGAGTACAGATACGCAGTATTTT.

This clonotype was observed a handful of times. This rearrangement joins TRBV19 to TRBJ1-1, with a possible D match to TRBD1 (6 bases). Trimming took off 6 bases at V and 6 bases at J, with 8 bases between the two ends. In germline, CDR1 is LNHDA, CDR2 SQIVND (reference sequence). The CDR3 has 11 amino acids. CDR3: CASRRGAEAFF. CDR3 in DNA: TGTGCCAGTAGGAGGGGGGCTGAAGCTTTCTTT.